One and the same sample provided the 8 T cell receptor beta chains below, sequenced in a study of control samples from healthy donors and cancer patients. Assay used: immunoSEQ multiplex PCR; TCRdb lists only in-frame clones, some missing. The data contain over 100,000 clones, approximately 92% of them seen just once; the ten biggest clones take up 2.5%. The sequenced sample consisted of blood. Every receptor here comes from a middle-aged man in good health.

The V gene is TRBV24-1, the J gene TRBJ1-2; D ambiguous. This CDR3 spans 12 amino acids. The germline gives CDR1 KGHDR, CDR2 SFDVKD. With 5 bases removed from V and 6 bases from J, the gap between germline ends came to 9 bases. Here the CDR3 reads CATSGGDDGYTF. CDR3 DNA: TGTGCCACCAGTGGTGGGGATGATGGCTACACCTTC.

DNA for the CDR3: TGTGCCAGCAGCACCGCCTACAATGAGCAGTTCTTC. This codes for CASSTAYNEQFF. V is TRBV6-5 and J is TRBJ2-1; D gene ambiguous. Germline V CDR1 and CDR2: MNHEY, SVGAGI. CDR3 size: 12 residues. Trimming took off 6 bases at V and 2 bases at J, with 5 bases between the two ends.

The gene calls are TRBV5-1 and TRBJ1-1; TRBD1 might be the D (5 bases). V was trimmed by 3 bases and J by 4 bases, leaving 19 bases between them. Germline V gene data show CDR1 as SGHRS and CDR2 as YFSETQ. The CDR3 is made up of 16 amino acids. The CDR3 coding sequence is TGCGCCAGCAGCTCTTTCGGGGCAGGGTCAAGCACTGAAGCTTTCTTT. Translated: CASSSFGAGSSTEAFF.

This chain uses TRBV2 with TRBJ1-5, with 7 bases fitting TRBD1. The ends lost 6 bases at V and 6 bases at J; junction bases unmatched: 8. In germline, CDR1 is SNHLY, CDR2 FYNNEI. The CDR3 extends over 14 amino acids. The CDR3 loop is CASSGQAPGQPQHF. CDR3 bases: TGTGCCAGCAGCGGACAGGCCCCGGGTCAGCCCCAGCATTTT.

The V and J genes are TRBV5-4 and TRBJ2-3; D tentatively fits TRBD1 or TRBD2 (6 bases each). Trimming pared 5 bases from V and 3 bases from J, leaving 16 bases between. There are 15 residues in the CDR3. The germline CDR1 and CDR2 sequences are SGHNT and YYREEE (reference sequence). The CDR3 protein is CASSFMGGYTDTQYF. The CDR3 bases are TGTGCCAGCAGTTTCATGGGGGGCTATACAGATACGCAGTATTTT.

This chain connects TRBV5-6 to TRBJ2-1; D is perhaps TRBD1 (5 bases). The CDR3 is 14 residues long. Germline V gene sequence: CDR1 SGHDT, CDR2 YYEEEE. V was cut by 4 bases and J by 3 bases, with 11 bases left in between. The CDR3 DNA is TGTGCCAGCAGCCCGACAGTGATCTACAATGAGCAGTTCTTC. Translating it yields CASSPTVIYNEQFF.

This chain connects TRBV21-1 to TRBJ1-3; the table's D gene call, TRBD1, was not cross checked with the DNA. TRBV21-1 is a listed pseudogene. This CDR3 is 19 amino acids long. The CDR3 is CASSKSRSSTVLSGNTIYF. The CDR3 region has the DNA TGTGCCAGCAGCAAATCCCGGTCGTCGACAGTGCTCTCTGGAAACACCATATATTTT.

The CDR3 DNA sequence: TGCGCCAGCAGCCCTGGGGGGCGTAATGAAAAACTGTTTTTT. This gives the protein CASSPGGRNEKLFF. This rearrangement joins TRBV5-1 to TRBJ1-4; tentatively, D is TRBD1 (6 bases). CDR1 is SGHRS, CDR2 YFSETQ, per germline. CDR3 size: 14 residues. V gave up 4 bases and J gave up 4 bases, with 11 bases separating them. The full variable domain, rest sourced from reference TRBV5-1 and TRBJ1-4, is KAGVTQTPRYLIKTRGQQVTLSCSPISGHRSVSWYQQTPGQGLQFLFEYFSETQRNKGNFPGRFSGRQFSNSRSEMNVSTLELGDSALYLCASSPGGRNEKLFFGSGTQLSVL.